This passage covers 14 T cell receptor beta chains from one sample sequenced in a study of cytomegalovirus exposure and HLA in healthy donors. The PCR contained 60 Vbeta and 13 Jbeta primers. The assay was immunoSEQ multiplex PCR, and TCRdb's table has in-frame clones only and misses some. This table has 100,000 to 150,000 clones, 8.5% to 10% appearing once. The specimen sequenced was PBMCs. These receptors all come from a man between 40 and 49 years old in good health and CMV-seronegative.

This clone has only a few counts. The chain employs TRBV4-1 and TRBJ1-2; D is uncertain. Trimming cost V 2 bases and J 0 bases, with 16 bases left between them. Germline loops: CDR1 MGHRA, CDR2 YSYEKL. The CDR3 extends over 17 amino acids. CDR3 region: CASSQIGVLRSNYGYTF. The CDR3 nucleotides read TGCGCCAGCAGCCAAATCGGGGTGCTTAGGTCTAACTATGGCTACACCTTC.

CDR3 protein: CASSVVPGTNEKLFF. The CDR3 region has the DNA TGTGCCAGCAGCGTAGTTCCGGGGACAAATGAAAAACTGTTTTTT. The chain joins TRBV9 to TRBJ1-4, with a possible D match to TRBD1 (6 bases). CDR3 length: 15 amino acids. The germline CDR1 and CDR2 sequences are SGDLS and YYNGEE. Trimming removed 0 bases from V and 5 bases from J, with 11 bases in between. Drawing the rest from reference TRBV9 and TRBJ1-4, the complete variable domain is DSGVTQTPKHLITATGQRVTLRCSPRSGDLSVYWYQQSLDQGLQFLIQYYNGEERAKGNILERFSAQQFPDLHSELNLSSLELGDSALYFCASSVVPGTNEKLFFGSGTQLSVL.

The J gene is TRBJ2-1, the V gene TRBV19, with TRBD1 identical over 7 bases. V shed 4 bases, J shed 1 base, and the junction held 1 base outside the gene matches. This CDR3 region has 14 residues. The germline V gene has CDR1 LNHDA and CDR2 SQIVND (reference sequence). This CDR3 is CASSRDRSYNEQFF. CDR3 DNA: TGTGCCAGTAGTAGGGACAGATCCTACAATGAGCAGTTCTTC.

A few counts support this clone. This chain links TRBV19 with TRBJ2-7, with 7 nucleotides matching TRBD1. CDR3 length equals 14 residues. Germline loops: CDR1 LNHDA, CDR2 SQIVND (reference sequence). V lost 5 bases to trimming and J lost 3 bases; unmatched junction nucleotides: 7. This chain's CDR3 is CASSATGSSYEQYF. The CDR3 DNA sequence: TGTGCCAGTAGTGCGACAGGGTCGAGCTACGAGCAGTACTTC. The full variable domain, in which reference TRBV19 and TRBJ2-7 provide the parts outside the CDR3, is DGGITQSPKYLFRKEGQNVTLSCEQNLNHDAMYWYRQDPGQGLRLIYYSQIVNDFQKGDIAEGYSVSREKKESFPLTVTSAQKNPTAFYLCASSATGSSYEQYFGPGTRLTVT.

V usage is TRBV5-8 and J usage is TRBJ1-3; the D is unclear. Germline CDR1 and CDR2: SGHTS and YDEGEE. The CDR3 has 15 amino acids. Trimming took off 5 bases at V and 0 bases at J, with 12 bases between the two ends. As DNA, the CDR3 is TGTGCCAGCAGTTTCAGCCCTAGCTCTGGAAACACCATATATTTT. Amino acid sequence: CASSFSPSSGNTIYF.

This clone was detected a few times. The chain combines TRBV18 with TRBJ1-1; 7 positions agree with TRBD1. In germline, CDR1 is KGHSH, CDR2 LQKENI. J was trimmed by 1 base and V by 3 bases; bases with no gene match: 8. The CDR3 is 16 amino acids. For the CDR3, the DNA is TGTGCCAGCTCACCTCAAGGACAGGATACGAACACTGAAGCTTTCTTT. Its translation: CASSPQGQDTNTEAFF.

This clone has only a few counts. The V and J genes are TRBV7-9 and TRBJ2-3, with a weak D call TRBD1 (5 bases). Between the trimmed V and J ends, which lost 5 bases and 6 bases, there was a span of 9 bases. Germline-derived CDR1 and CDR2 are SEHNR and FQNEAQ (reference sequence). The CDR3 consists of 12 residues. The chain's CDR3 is CASSVSGDTQYF. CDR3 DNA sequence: TGTGCCAGCAGCGTATCAGGGGATACGCAGTATTTT. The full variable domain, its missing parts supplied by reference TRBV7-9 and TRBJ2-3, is DTGVSQNPRHKITKRGQNVTFRCDPISEHNRLYWYRQTLGQGPEFLTYFQNEAQLEKSRLLSDRFSAERPKGSFSTLEIQRTEQGDSAMYLCASSVSGDTQYFGPGTRLTVL.

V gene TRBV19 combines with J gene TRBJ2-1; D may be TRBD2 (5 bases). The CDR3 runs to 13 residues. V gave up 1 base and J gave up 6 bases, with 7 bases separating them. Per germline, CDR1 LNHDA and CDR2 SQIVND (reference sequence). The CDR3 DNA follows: TGTGCCAGTAGTATAGCCCGGGGCAATGAGCAGTTCTTC. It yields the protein CASSIARGNEQFF.

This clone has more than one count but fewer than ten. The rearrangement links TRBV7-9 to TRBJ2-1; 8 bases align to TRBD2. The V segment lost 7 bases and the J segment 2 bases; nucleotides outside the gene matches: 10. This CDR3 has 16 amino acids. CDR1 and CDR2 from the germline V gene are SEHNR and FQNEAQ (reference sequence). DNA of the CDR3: TGTGCCAGCACGGCGAGACTAGCGTCGACCTACAATGAGCAGTTCTTC. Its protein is CASTARLASTYNEQFF.

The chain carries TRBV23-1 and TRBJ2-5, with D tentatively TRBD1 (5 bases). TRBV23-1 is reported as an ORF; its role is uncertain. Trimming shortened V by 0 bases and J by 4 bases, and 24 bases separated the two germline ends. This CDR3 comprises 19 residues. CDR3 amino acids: CASSQSDALDRRGRETQYF. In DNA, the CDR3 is TGCGCCAGCAGTCAATCGGACGCGCTCGACAGAAGGGGTCGAGAGACCCAGTACTTC.

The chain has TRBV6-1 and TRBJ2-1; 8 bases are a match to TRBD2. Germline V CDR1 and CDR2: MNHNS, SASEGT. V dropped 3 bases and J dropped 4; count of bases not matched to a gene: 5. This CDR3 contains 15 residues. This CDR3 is CASSDIAGGYNEQFF. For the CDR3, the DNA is TGTGCCAGCAGTGACATCGCGGGGGGATACAATGAGCAGTTCTTC.

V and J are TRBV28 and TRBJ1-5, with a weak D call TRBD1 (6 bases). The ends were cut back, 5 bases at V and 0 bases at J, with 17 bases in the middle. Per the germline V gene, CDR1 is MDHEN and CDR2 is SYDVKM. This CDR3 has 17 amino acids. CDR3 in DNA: TGTGCCAGCAGTCCCTCCGGGACACCTTATAGCAATCAGCCCCAGCATTTT. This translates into CASSPSGTPYSNQPQHF.

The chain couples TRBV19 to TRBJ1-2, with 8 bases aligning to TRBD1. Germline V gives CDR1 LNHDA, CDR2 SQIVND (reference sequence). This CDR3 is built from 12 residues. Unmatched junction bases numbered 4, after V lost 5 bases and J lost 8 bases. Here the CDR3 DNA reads TGTGCCAGTAGTTCATCAGGGGGCGGCTACACCTTC. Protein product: CASSSSGGGYTF.

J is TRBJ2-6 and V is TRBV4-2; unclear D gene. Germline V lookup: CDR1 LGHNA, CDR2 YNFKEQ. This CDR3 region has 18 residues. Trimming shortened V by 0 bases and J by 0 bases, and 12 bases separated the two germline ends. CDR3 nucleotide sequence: TGTGCCAGCAGCCAAGATCTCGCTATTCCCTCTGGGGCCAACGTCCTGACTTTC. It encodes CASSQDLAIPSGANVLTF.